The next 8 T cell receptor beta chains were all read from a single sample in a study of low-dose radiotherapy and immunotherapy resistance in tumors. Alpha and beta chains were covered, as first-strand cDNA relied on TRAV- and TRBV-specific primers. For amplifying TCRs, the PCR ran for 20 to 25 cycles with Phusion, which was used together with a constant-region primer and the adapter on the V primers. Each CDR3 protein gets one entry after TCRdb re-called the reads with MiXCR. This sample carries about 12,000 distinct CDR3 sequences, 76% of them seen once, and the ten largest clones take 3.4%. The receptors originated from a human donor with advanced metastatic prostate, ovarian, gallbladder or colorectal cancer (not recorded which). This table probably holds off-target reads from a library built for another chain.

The chain employs TRBV5-4 and TRBJ2-7, with TRBD1 matching over 9 bases. The CDR3 loop spans 15 amino acids. Germline CDR1 SGHNT, CDR2 YYREEE (reference sequence). Trimming took 3 bases from V and 3 from J; bases not matched to a gene: 7. CDR3 nucleotide sequence: TGTGCCAGCAGCTCCCCGGGACAGGGCTTCTACGAGCAGTACTTC. Translated, it gives CASSSPGQGFYEQYF.

The chain uses TRBV9 and TRBJ2-3; maybe TRBD2 (6 bases). There are 14 residues in the CDR3. Looked up from germline, CDR1 is SGDLS and CDR2 is YYNGEE. The germline V and J ends were trimmed by 3 bases and 3 bases, with 11 bases remaining between them. DNA for the CDR3: TGTGCCAGCAGCGGAGGAGGGTGGACAGATACGCAGTATTTT. Its protein product is CASSGGGWTDTQYF.

The CDR3 loop is CASSQGAEAFF. The CDR3 DNA is TGTGCCAGCAGCCAGGGTGCTGAAGCTTTCTTT. The chain uses TRBV6-2 or TRBV6-3 and TRBJ1-1, with D possibly being TRBD1 (5 bases). Trimming removed 6 bases at V and 6 bases at J, with 8 bases between. The CDR3 is 11 residues long. Germline assignment: CDR1 MNHEY and CDR2 SVGEGT.

This clonotype has just a few counts. The chain has TRBV28 and TRBJ1-3; 7 bases align to TRBD1. Germline CDR1 reads MDHEN; CDR2 reads SYDVKM. V shed 5 bases and J 0 bases; nucleotides not matched to a gene: 4. This CDR3 spans 15 amino acids. The CDR3 protein is CASSVQGSSGNTIYF. The CDR3 DNA reads TGTGCCAGCAGTGTACAGGGGAGCTCTGGAAACACCATATATTTT.

The DNA of the CDR3 is TGCAGCGTTGATGATTGGGGGAGAGAGAACATTCAGTACTTC. Translating gives CSVDDWGRENIQYF. The rearrangement joins TRBV29-1 to TRBJ2-4; TRBD1 or TRBD2 may be the D gene (5 bases each). The germline gives CDR1 SQVTM, CDR2 ANQGSEA. This CDR3 is built from 14 residues. Trimming took off 3 bases at V and 7 bases at J, with 16 bases between the two ends.

The rearrangement uses TRBV6-8 and TRBJ2-1; the match to TRBD2 covers 8 bases. Trimming removed 11 bases from V and 5 bases from J; junction bases left unmatched: 17. Germline V lookup: CDR1 MNHGY, CDR2 SAAAGT. CDR3 size: 16 residues. The CDR3 sequence is CASRRSGRARHNEQFF. The CDR3, as DNA: TGTGCCTCCCGGAGGAGCGGGAGAGCTCGTCACAATGAGCAGTTCTTC.

The chain combines TRBV10-2 with TRBJ1-5; 7 nucleotides line up with TRBD1. The V gene's germline CDR1 is WSHSY and CDR2 SAAADI. The CDR3 sequence is 14 residues long. V gave up 6 bases and J gave up 6 bases; unmatched junction bases: 8. The CDR3 here is CASSYGTEVQPQHF. In nucleotides, the CDR3 is TGCGCCAGCAGCTACGGGACAGAGGTTCAGCCCCAGCATTTT.

This clonotype was counted between two and nine times. The chain is built from TRBV7-2 and TRBJ2-2, with D tentatively TRBD1 (6 bases). CDR3 length: 15 amino acids. The germline V gene has CDR1 SGHTA and CDR2 FQGNSA. Trimming took off 5 bases at V and 6 bases at J, with 16 bases between the two ends. The CDR3 DNA sequence: TGTGCCAGCAGCCGCCCGGGGACAAATTCCGGGGAGCTGTTTTTT. It translates to CASSRPGTNSGELFF.